These 19 T cell receptor beta chains were sequenced from one sample in a study of control samples from healthy donors and cancer patients. Some clones are missing from TCRdb's copy, which holds only in-frame ones; the method was immunoSEQ multiplex PCR. The sample comprises under 55,000 clones, 80% of which are singletons, and about a tenth rests with the top ten. The sample was blood. The origin of the receptors is a man aged 70-80 years in good health.

This chain links TRBV19 with TRBJ1-5; D gene ambiguous. This CDR3 is built from 16 residues. V gave up 6 bases and J gave up 0 bases, with 15 bases separating them. Germline V gene data show CDR1 as LNHDA and CDR2 as SQIVND (reference sequence). The CDR3 is CASRAGGFDSNQPQHF. The CDR3 nucleotides read TGTGCCAGTAGGGCGGGAGGGTTCGATAGCAATCAGCCCCAGCATTTT.

The DNA of the CDR3 is TGTGCCAGCAGTTATACAAGGGGGGGGTACACCGGGGAGCTGTTTTTT. Translation: CASSYTRGGYTGELFF. The V gene is TRBV6-6, the J gene TRBJ2-2, with D perhaps TRBD2 (7 bases). This CDR3 has 16 residues. Trimming took 3 bases from V and 3 from J, leaving 14 bases between them. Germline CDR1 MNHNY, CDR2 SVGAGI (reference sequence).

The chain recombines TRBV5-4 with TRBJ1-6; D may be TRBD1 (6 bases). CDR3 length equals 16 residues. The germline V gene has CDR1 SGHNT and CDR2 YYREEE (reference sequence). V was cut by 1 base and J by 0 bases, with 8 bases left in between. The DNA for the CDR3 is TGTGCCAGCAGCTTGAACAGGGTCTCCTATAATTCACCCCTCCACTTT. Encoded protein: CASSLNRVSYNSPLHF.

The chain links TRBV18 to TRBJ1-3; 8 bases map to TRBD1. This CDR3 contains 15 residues. Germline loops: CDR1 KGHSH, CDR2 LQKENI. After removal of 2 bases from V and 2 bases from J, the junction contained 2 bases not matched to a gene. CDR3 region: CASSPDRGAGNTIYF. The DNA of the CDR3 is TGTGCCAGCTCACCAGACAGGGGAGCTGGAAACACCATATATTTT.

The chain carries TRBV9 and TRBJ2-7; the D gene is possibly TRBD2 (6 bases). The CDR3 is 13 residues long. The germline gives CDR1 SGDLS, CDR2 YYNGEE. Trimming stripped 4 bases from V and 3 bases from J, with 11 bases between. CDR3 nucleotide sequence: TGTGCCAGCAGCCCGGGGGTAGGCTACGAGCAGTACTTC. Translation: CASSPGVGYEQYF.

V and J are TRBV11-2 and TRBJ2-7, with D maybe TRBD1 (5 bases). The germline gives CDR1 SGHAT, CDR2 FQNNGV. The V end was cut by 5 bases, the J end by 2 bases, with 13 bases between. The CDR3 is 14 amino acids. The CDR3 spells CASSDTDSPYEQYF. As DNA, the CDR3 is TGTGCCAGCAGCGACACAGACAGTCCCTACGAGCAGTACTTC.

V gene TRBV2 combines with J gene TRBJ2-5, with a tentative D call TRBD1 (6 bases). Trimming removed 6 bases from V and 11 bases from J, with 16 bases in between. CDR3 length equals 12 residues. Germline assignment: CDR1 SNHLY and CDR2 FYNNEI. CDR3 sequence reads: CASRATGTSQYF. In DNA, the CDR3 is TGTGCCAGCAGGGCAACCGGGACATCTCAGTACTTC.

The chain has TRBV19 and TRBJ2-6; a weak D match, TRBD2 (7 bases). There are 16 residues in the CDR3. V lost 5 bases and J lost 0, with 11 bases in between. Germline assignment: CDR1 LNHDA and CDR2 SQIVND (reference sequence). As DNA, the CDR3 is TGTGCCAGTAGTTGGGGGGGGCGCTCTGGGGCCAACGTCCTGACTTTC. Translation gives CASSWGGRSGANVLTF.

The genes are TRBV6-2 or TRBV6-3 and TRBJ2-1, with TRBD2 matching over 8 bases. The CDR3 sequence is 17 residues long. V shed 4 bases and J 0 bases; nucleotides not matched to a gene: 8. Germline loops: CDR1 MNHEY, CDR2 SVGEGT. This CDR3 reads CASSWATSGPSYNEQFF. The DNA of the CDR3 is TGTGCCAGCAGTTGGGCTACTAGCGGTCCCTCCTACAATGAGCAGTTCTTC.

This chain's CDR3 is CASSRTSSVNTGELFF. The CDR3 DNA reads TGTGCCAGCAGCCGTACTAGCTCCGTAAACACCGGGGAGCTGTTTTTT. The chain has TRBV5-4 and TRBJ2-2, with D perhaps TRBD2 (6 bases). Trimming shortened V by 4 bases and J by 2 bases, and 15 bases separated the two germline ends. Germline CDR1 reads SGHNT; CDR2 reads YYREEE (reference sequence). CDR3 length: 16 residues.

A few counts support this clone. The chain links TRBV3-1 (or the pseudogene TRBV3-2) to TRBJ1-3; D unclear. Germline CDR1 LGHDT, CDR2 YNNKEL (reference sequence). The CDR3 spans 17 residues. V shed 0 bases and J shed 2 bases, with 14 bases lying between them. CDR3 sequence (DNA): TGTGCCAGCAGCCAAGAATGGATCGGGTCGCCTGGAAACACCATATATTTT. Translation: CASSQEWIGSPGNTIYF.

This clone turned up a few times. The chain has TRBV6-4 and TRBJ2-1, with 10 nucleotides matching TRBD2. V lost 0 bases to trimming and J lost 4 bases; unmatched junction nucleotides: 3. CDR1 MRHNA and CDR2 SNTAGT come from the germline V gene. This CDR3 comprises 16 residues. This CDR3 is CASSDSELAGYNEQFF. The CDR3 DNA reads as TGTGCCAGCAGTGACTCAGAACTAGCGGGATACAATGAGCAGTTCTTC.

CDR3 coding DNA: TGTGCCAGCAGCCCGCGGCAGGGGCTCTCTTCCTACGAGCAGTACTTC. Translating it yields CASSPRQGLSSYEQYF. The chain combines TRBV11-3 with TRBJ2-7; tentatively, D is TRBD1 (6 bases). V lost 5 bases to trimming and J lost 1 base, with 18 bases between them. The V gene's germline CDR1 is SGHNT and CDR2 YENEEA. CDR3 length: 16 amino acids.

This chain links TRBV28 with TRBJ2-1; the match to TRBD1 covers 11 bases. Germline V lookup: CDR1 MDHEN, CDR2 SYDVKM. CDR3 length: 15 residues. Trimming at V came to 4 bases and at J to 3 bases, leaving 2 bases not matched to a gene. CDR3: CASSSGTGGYNEQFF. The CDR3 DNA reads TGTGCCAGCAGTTCCGGGACAGGGGGCTACAATGAGCAGTTCTTC.

This chain uses TRBV21-1 with TRBJ1-3; TRBD1 is the table's D call and was not checked against the DNA. TRBV21-1 is classified as a pseudogene. This CDR3 is built from 20 residues. CDR3 DNA: TGTGCCAGCAGCAAAAAAGGGGGACAGGGAGTCCTTCTCTCTGGAAACACCATATATTTT. It specifies CASSKKGGQGVLLSGNTIYF.

This chain links TRBV5-1 with TRBJ2-1; D is unclear. Trimming took off 2 bases at V and 5 bases at J, with 2 bases between the two ends. The CDR3 loop spans 11 amino acids. Germline assignment: CDR1 SGHRS and CDR2 YFSETQ. The CDR3 here is CASSFDNEQFF. The DNA for the CDR3 is TGCGCCAGCAGCTTCGACAATGAGCAGTTCTTC.

This rearrangement joins TRBV5-1 to TRBJ2-5, with 9 bases lining up with TRBD1. The CDR3 has 15 residues. Germline CDR1 SGHRS, CDR2 YFSETQ. Trimming took 3 bases from V and 3 from J; bases not matched to a gene: 6. Written as DNA, the CDR3 is TGCGCCAGCAGCTCGGGACAGGGAATAGAAGAGACCCAGTACTTC. It encodes CASSSGQGIEETQYF.

The CDR3: CASSPWENTQYF. CDR3 bases: TGTGCCAGCAGCCCCTGGGAAAATACGCAGTATTTT. The chain uses TRBV3-1 (or the pseudogene TRBV3-2) and TRBJ2-3; D call uncertain. V lost 4 bases and J 7 bases, leaving 9 bases between the germline ends. This CDR3 comprises 12 residues. The V gene's germline CDR1 is LGHDT and CDR2 YNNKEL (reference sequence).

The chain joins TRBV7-8 to TRBJ1-3; no definite D call. V gave up 5 bases and J gave up 0 bases, with 14 bases separating them. The CDR3 is 16 amino acids. The germline CDR1 and CDR2 sequences are SGHVS and FQNEAQ. The CDR3 spells CASSKNTVSSGNTIYF. Written as DNA, the CDR3 is TGTGCCAGCAGCAAGAACACGGTTTCCTCTGGAAACACCATATATTTT.